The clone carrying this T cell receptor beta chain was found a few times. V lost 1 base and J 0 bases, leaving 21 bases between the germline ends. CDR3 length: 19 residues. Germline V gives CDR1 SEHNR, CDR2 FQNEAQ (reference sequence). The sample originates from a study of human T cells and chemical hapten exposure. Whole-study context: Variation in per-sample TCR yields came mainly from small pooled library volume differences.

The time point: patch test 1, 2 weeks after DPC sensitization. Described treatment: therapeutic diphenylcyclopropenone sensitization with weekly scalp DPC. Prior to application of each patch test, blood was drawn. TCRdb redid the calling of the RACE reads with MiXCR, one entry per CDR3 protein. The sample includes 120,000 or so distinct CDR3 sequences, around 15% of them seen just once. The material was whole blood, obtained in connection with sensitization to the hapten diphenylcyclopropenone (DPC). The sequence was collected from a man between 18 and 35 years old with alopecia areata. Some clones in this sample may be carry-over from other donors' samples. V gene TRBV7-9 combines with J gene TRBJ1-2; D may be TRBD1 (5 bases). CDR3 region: CASSLGFRAGSIPNYGYTF. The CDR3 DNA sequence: TGTGCCAGCAGCTTAGGTTTTCGGGCAGGGTCGATTCCTAACTATGGCTACACCTTC.